A single sample is the source of the 5 T cell receptor beta chains below, sequenced in a study of human versus mouse CDR3 diversity and MHC coevolution. Only in-frame clones appear in the TCRdb table, and some are missing; sequencing was by immunoSEQ multiplex PCR. The sample yields around 77,000 clones, 85% to 95% seen once. The sample consisted of naive CD4+ T cells from blood. Subset: CD45RO-negative CD62L-positive naive CD4 T cells. Receptors were obtained from a person between 25 and 75 years old in good health.

V and J are TRBV29-1 and TRBJ1-5; weak D call: TRBD1 (5 bases). Germline V gene data show CDR1 as SQVTM and CDR2 as ANQGSEA. With 6 bases removed from V and 6 bases from J, the gap between germline ends came to 15 bases. The CDR3 covers 13 residues. CDR3: CSVRGGEGQPQHF. In DNA, the CDR3 is TGCAGCGTCCGCGGGGGAGAGGGTCAGCCCCAGCATTTT.

The V call is TRBV18, the J call TRBJ1-1; TRBD1 agrees at 7 bases. The CDR3 sequence is 15 residues long. V dropped 0 bases and J dropped 0; count of bases not matched to a gene: 1. Looked up from germline, CDR1 is KGHSH and CDR2 is LQKENI. The CDR3 spells CASSPPGTVNTEAFF. Here the CDR3 DNA reads TGTGCCAGCTCACCACCAGGGACAGTGAACACTGAAGCTTTCTTT.

The genes are TRBV7-2 and TRBJ1-2; no reliable D call. CDR3 length: 15 residues. The germline V gene encodes CDR1 SGHTA and CDR2 FQGNSA. V lost 1 base and J 0 bases, leaving 9 bases between the germline ends. The CDR3 nucleotides are TGTGCCAGCAGCTTAGGGTGGACTTCTAACTATGGCTACACCTTC. Translation gives CASSLGWTSNYGYTF.

This chain connects TRBV10-3 to TRBJ1-1; 8 bases align to TRBD1. V lost 3 bases to trimming and J lost 3 bases; unmatched junction nucleotides: 9. This CDR3 comprises 16 residues. Germline CDR1 is ENHRY and CDR2 is SYGVKD. The CDR3, as DNA: TGTGCCATCAGTGACGACAGGGGCCATGCGGACACTGAAGCTTTCTTT. Residues: CAISDDRGHADTEAFF.

V is TRBV7-9 and J is TRBJ2-1, with a possible D match to TRBD1 (5 bases). V was clipped by 5 bases and J by 0 bases, with 14 bases between them. The CDR3 covers 16 residues. Germline loops: CDR1 SEHNR, CDR2 FQNEAQ (reference sequence). CDR3 amino acids: CASSTHRQSSYNEQFF. DNA for the CDR3: TGTGCCAGCAGCACCCACAGGCAGAGCTCCTACAATGAGCAGTTCTTC.